This T cell receptor beta chain came from a study of PD-L1 blockade in urothelial cancer. Study as a whole: Intravenous atezolizumab, 1,200 mg every 3 weeks, was begun by patients around 2014.

The CDR3 is 18 residues long. The V gene's germline CDR1 is SGDLS and CDR2 YYNGEE. V shed 0 bases and J 0 bases; nucleotides not matched to a gene: 8. Indicated time point: peripheral blood 6 weeks after treatment start. Each patient's cancer was a locally advanced or metastatic urothelial carcinoma. A spike-in of synthetic TCR analog templates was added to each PCR. Measured with immunoSEQ multiplex PCR; TCRdb has only the in-frame clones, and not every one. The sample lists tens of thousands of clones; roughly nine tenths were seen once. This specimen consisted of PBMCs, obtained around atezolizumab (anti-PD-L1) treatment. This chain links TRBV9 with TRBJ1-3; 8 bases are a match to TRBD1. The receptor's source is a man in his 70s with urothelial cancer. CDR3 nucleotides: TGTGCCAGCAGCGTAGGCTTGGGACAGGCTATCTCTGGAAACACCATATATTTT. Translated: CASSVGLGQAISGNTIYF. Based on the CDR3 plus reference TRBV9 and TRBJ1-3, the full variable domain is DSGVTQTPKHLITATGQRVTLRCSPRSGDLSVYWYQQSLDQGLQFLIQYYNGEERAKGNILERFSAQQFPDLHSELNLSSLELGDSALYFCASSVGLGQAISGNTIYFGEGSWLTVV.